These T cell receptor beta chains were read from a single sample in a study of T cells in Graves' hyperthyroidism and ophthalmopathy. TCRdb redid the calling of the multiplex PCR reads with MiXCR, one entry per CDR3 protein. This sample has about 560,000 distinct CDR3 sequences, with approximately 15% found just once. Sequenced sample: blood. The receptor set was obtained from a woman younger than 35 with Graves' hyperthyroidism. Each CDR3 is given with its conserved first and last residue. The D gene is left open where the match is weak. A clone size is listed for some rows: how often the clone was seen (once, few, many), or a class if it is expanded.

size	J	D	V	DNA	CDR3
many	TRBJ1-2	NA	TRBV6-2/TRBV6-3	TGTGCCAGCAGACAGGGAAACTATGGCTACACCTTC	CASRQGNYGYTF
few	TRBJ2-5	TRBD1	TRBV5-1	TGCGCCAGCAGCTGGACAGGGGAACGGGAGACCCAGTACTTC	CASSWTGERETQYF
many	TRBJ2-1	NA	TRBV20-1	TGCAGTGCTAGAGATGCTGGCTCCTACAATGAGCAGTTCTTC	CSARDAGSYNEQFF
NA	TRBJ2-1	NA	TRBV10-3	TGTGCCATCCGGGACTTCAGCGGAACCTACAATGAGCAGTTCTTC	CAIRDFSGTYNEQFF
many	TRBJ1-2	NA	TRBV6-1	TGTGCCAGCAGTGAAGGAGGAGCGGGGCTTTCGATCTATGGCTACACCTTC	CASSEGGAGLSIYGYTF
NA	TRBJ1-1	NA	TRBV20-1	TGCAGTGCTTATAGGGGTCCTGGCACTGAAGCTTTCTTT	CSAYRGPGTEAFF
many	TRBJ1-5	NA	TRBV20-1	TGCAGTGCTAGAGGTGTCGGGGTTAGCAATCAGCCCCAGCATTTT	CSARGVGVSNQPQHF
few	TRBJ1-2	NA	TRBV19	TGTGCCAGTATGACGGGTGCGGAGGGCTACACCTTC	CASMTGAEGYTF
many	TRBJ2-1	NA	TRBV15	TGTGCCACCAGCAAACGCCATAGCGGTACCTACAATGAGCAGTTCTTC	CATSKRHSGTYNEQFF
NA	TRBJ2-5	NA	TRBV9	TGTGCCAGCAGCGTACAGGGGGAGACCCAGTACTTC	CASSVQGETQYF
few	TRBJ2-5	TRBD1	TRBV7-2	TGTGCCAGCAGCCGGGACAGGGGGGGACGGGAGACCCAGTACTTC	CASSRDRGGRETQYF
many	TRBJ1-5	TRBD1	TRBV24-1	TGTGCCACCGGGGGACAGGGGCAGCCCCAGCATTTT	CATGGQGQPQHF
NA	TRBJ2-7	TRBD2	TRBV20-1	TGCAGTGCCCTAGCGGGGGGCTACGAGCAGTACTTC	CSALAGGYEQYF
many	TRBJ2-3	TRBD2	TRBV29-1	TGCAGCGTTCTGGGGAGGGCAGATACGCAGTATTTT	CSVLGRADTQYF